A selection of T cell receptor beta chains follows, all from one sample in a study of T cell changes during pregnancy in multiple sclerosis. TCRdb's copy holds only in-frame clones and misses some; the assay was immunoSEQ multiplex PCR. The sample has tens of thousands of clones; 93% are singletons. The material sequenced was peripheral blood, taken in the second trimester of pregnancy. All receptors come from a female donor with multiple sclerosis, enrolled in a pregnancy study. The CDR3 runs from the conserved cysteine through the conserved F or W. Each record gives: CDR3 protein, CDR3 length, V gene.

CDR3: CASSDEVLNEQFF
length: 13
V: TRBV6-4

CDR3: CASSLILAGGIGYEQFF
length: 17
V: TRBV5-1

CDR3: CASSLHGNTEAFF
length: 13
V: TRBV13

CDR3: CASRITGLAYEQYF
length: 14
V: TRBV2

CDR3: CASSLLQPNEKLFF
length: 14
V: TRBV5-6

CDR3: CASYGTVGNTIYF
length: 13
V: TRBV18

CDR3: CSVEYSDTYEQYF
length: 13
V: TRBV29-1

CDR3: CASSSHAGGYYEQFF
length: 15
V: TRBV7-8

CDR3: CASSFAGDTGELFF
length: 14
V: TRBV28

CDR3: CASSQRMRGTQYF
length: 13
V: TRBV7-3

CDR3: CASSQEQGFEAFF
length: 13
V: TRBV4-1

CDR3: CAWSVPGQYNSPLHF
length: 15
V: TRBV30

CDR3: CSVLGRRGPIYEQYF
length: 15
V: TRBV29-1

CDR3: CASSVGGGNTGELFF
length: 15
V: TRBV9

CDR3: CASSGQGVTDTQYF
length: 14
V: TRBV2

CDR3: CASSAQWEAQYF
length: 12
V: TRBV4-2

CDR3: CASSPKTGNIQYF
length: 13
V: TRBV9

CDR3: CASSSGTGVTGELFF
length: 15
V: TRBV7-9

CDR3: CASSLRTGSNYGYTF
length: 15
V: TRBV18

CDR3: CASSPEGQGGIYEQYF
length: 16
V: TRBV13

CDR3: CASSLKAGGTNTGELFF
length: 17
V: TRBV7-3

CDR3: CASSLGTGPDF
length: 11
V: TRBV6-5

CDR3: CASSSGNWETQYF
length: 13
V: TRBV27

CDR3: CASSLRGNTEAFF
length: 13
V: TRBV5-4

CDR3: CAISESDRGGPQHEAFF
length: 17
V: TRBV10-3

CDR3: CASSIDFQGSEAFF
length: 14
V: TRBV19

CDR3: CASSSLPGESGELFF
length: 15
V: TRBV9

CDR3: CASSISVYGYTF
length: 12
V: TRBV19

CDR3: CASSLRTDYGYTF
length: 13
V: TRBV5-8

CDR3: CASSGGQGTHNEQFF
length: 15
V: TRBV6-6

CDR3: CASAPWGSQETQYF
length: 14
V: TRBV12-5

CDR3: CASRTLTEAFF
length: 11
V: TRBV19

CDR3: CASSRPGELFF
length: 11
V: TRBV4-1

CDR3: CAISGRSVYEQYF
length: 13
V: TRBV10-3

CDR3: CASSLVGTNYGYTF
length: 14
V: TRBV5-1

CDR3: CASMGTGGTGELFF
length: 14
V: TRBV2

CDR3: CASSIPGSNQPQHF
length: 14
V: TRBV19

CDR3: CAISGDRGEAFF
length: 12
V: TRBV10-3

CDR3: CASSDGTGGLQPQHF
length: 15
V: TRBV2

CDR3: CASSQDPREEQFF
length: 13
V: TRBV14

CDR3: CASSFGLAGTKAKNIQYF
length: 18
V: TRBV7-2

CDR3: CASRPGTENTEAFF
length: 14
V: TRBV7-9

CDR3: CASRQRRDYASTDTQYF
length: 17
V: TRBV2

CDR3: CASSQERRTSGWGAFQETQYF
length: 21
V: TRBV4-1

CDR3: CATSRGGQGYEQYF
length: 14
V: TRBV15

CDR3: CASSLRGGYNEQFF
length: 14
V: TRBV5-1

CDR3: CATSLAGTGDNEQFF
length: 15
V: TRBV15

CDR3: CASSPGQGRETQYF
length: 14
V: TRBV5-1

CDR3: CASSARDRGGTEAFF
length: 15
V: TRBV5-1

CDR3: CASSLERRGYTF
length: 12
V: TRBV5-4

CDR3: CASSLVADRGKETQYF
length: 16
V: TRBV5-6

CDR3: CAISESIQFAQYF
length: 13
V: TRBV10-3

CDR3: CASSQSPGNLANSPLHF
length: 17
V: TRBV23-1

CDR3: CASDESGWGEQYF
length: 13
V: TRBV25-1

CDR3: CASSQTGWGTEAFF
length: 14
V: TRBV6-6

CDR3: CASSLHGSEQYF
length: 12
V: TRBV5-1

CDR3: CASSEGSGGLKEQFF
length: 15
V: TRBV5-1